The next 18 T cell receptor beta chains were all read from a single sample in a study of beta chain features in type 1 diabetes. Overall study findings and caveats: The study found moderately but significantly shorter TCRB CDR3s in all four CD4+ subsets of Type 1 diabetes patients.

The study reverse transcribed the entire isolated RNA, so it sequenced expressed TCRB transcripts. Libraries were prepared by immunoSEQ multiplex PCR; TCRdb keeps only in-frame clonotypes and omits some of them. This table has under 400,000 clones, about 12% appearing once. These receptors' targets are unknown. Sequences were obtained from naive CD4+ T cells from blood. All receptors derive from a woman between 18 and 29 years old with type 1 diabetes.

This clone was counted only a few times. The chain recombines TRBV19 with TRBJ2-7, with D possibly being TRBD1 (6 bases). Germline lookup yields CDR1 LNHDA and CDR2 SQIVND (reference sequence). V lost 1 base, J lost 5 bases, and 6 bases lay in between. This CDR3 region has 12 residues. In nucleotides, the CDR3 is TGTGCCAGTAGTATAGCAGGGGACGAGCAGTACTTC. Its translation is CASSIAGDEQYF.

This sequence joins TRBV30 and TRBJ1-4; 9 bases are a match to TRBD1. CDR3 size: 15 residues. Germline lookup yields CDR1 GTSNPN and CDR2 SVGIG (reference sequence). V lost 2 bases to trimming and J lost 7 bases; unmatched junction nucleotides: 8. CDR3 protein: CAWSPRDRESEKLFF. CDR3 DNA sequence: TGTGCCTGGAGTCCCCGGGACAGGGAGAGTGAAAAACTGTTTTTT.

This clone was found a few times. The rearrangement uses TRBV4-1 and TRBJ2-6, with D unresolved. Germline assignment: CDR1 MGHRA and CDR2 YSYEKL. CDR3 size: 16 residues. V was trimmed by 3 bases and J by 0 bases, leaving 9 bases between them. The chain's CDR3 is CASSQTTSSGANVLTF. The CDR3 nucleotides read TGCGCCAGCAGCCAGACGACAAGCTCTGGGGCCAACGTCCTGACTTTC.

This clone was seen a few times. The CDR3 bases are TGTGCCAGCAGGGAGACGACCCCAAATCAGCCCCAGCATTTT. Protein product: CASRETTPNQPQHF. The chain joins TRBV2 to TRBJ1-5; D is uncertain. V was cut by 6 bases and J by 4 bases, with 13 bases left in between. Germline V gene lookup returns CDR1 SNHLY and CDR2 FYNNEI. The CDR3 has 14 residues.

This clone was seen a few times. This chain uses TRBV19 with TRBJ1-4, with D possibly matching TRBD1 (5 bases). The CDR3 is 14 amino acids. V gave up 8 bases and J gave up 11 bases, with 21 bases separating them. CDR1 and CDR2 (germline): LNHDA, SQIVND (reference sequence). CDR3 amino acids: CASRRGTPGEKLFF. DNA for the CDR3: TGTGCCAGTCGTCGGGGGACGCCGGGGGAGAAACTGTTTTTT.

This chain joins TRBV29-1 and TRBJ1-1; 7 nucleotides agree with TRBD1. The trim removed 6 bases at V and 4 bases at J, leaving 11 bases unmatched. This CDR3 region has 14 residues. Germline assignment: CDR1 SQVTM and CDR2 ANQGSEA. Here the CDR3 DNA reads TGCAGCGTCGAAAACAGGGGAGTAATCACTGAAGCTTTCTTT. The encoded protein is CSVENRGVITEAFF.

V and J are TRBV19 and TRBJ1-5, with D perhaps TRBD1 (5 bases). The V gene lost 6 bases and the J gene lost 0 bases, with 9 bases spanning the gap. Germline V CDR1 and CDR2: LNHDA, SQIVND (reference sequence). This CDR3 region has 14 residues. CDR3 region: CASRMTASNQPQHF. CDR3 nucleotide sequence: TGTGCCAGTAGGATGACAGCTAGCAATCAGCCCCAGCATTTT.

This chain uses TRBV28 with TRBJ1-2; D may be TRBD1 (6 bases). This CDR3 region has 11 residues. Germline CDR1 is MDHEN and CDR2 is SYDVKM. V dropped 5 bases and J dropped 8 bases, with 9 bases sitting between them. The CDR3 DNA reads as TGTGCCAGCAGTAAAGACAGGGGCTACACCTTC. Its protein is CASSKDRGYTF.

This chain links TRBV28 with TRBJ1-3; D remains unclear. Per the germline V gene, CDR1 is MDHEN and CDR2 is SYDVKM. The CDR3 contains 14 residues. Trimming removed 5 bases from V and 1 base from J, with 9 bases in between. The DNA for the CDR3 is TGTGCCAGCAGTATCAGGTTTTCTGGAAACACCATATATTTT. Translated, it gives CASSIRFSGNTIYF. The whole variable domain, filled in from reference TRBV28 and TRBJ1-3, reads DVKVTQSSRYLVKRTGEKVFLECVQDMDHENMFWYRQDPGLGLRLIYFSYDVKMKEKGDIPEGYSVSREKKERFSLILESASTNQTSMYLCASSIRFSGNTIYFGEGSWLTVV.

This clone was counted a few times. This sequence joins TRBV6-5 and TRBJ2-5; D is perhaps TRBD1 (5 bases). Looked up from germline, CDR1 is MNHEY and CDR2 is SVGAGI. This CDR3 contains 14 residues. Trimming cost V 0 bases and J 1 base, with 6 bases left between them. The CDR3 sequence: CASSYSTAQETQYF. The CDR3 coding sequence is TGTGCCAGCAGTTACTCGACAGCCCAAGAGACCCAGTACTTC.

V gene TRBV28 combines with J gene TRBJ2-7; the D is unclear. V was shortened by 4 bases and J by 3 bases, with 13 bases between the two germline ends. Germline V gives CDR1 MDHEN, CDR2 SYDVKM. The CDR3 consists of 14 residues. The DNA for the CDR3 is TGTGCCAGCAGTTATCCGACCACGGGCTACGAGCAGTACTTC. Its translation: CASSYPTTGYEQYF.

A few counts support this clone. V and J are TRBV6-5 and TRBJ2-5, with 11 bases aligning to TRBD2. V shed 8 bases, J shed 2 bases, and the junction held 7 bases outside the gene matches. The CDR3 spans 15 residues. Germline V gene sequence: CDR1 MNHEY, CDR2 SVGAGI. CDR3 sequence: CASRRLAGNQETQYF. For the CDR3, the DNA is TGTGCCAGCCGAAGACTAGCGGGGAATCAAGAGACCCAGTACTTC.

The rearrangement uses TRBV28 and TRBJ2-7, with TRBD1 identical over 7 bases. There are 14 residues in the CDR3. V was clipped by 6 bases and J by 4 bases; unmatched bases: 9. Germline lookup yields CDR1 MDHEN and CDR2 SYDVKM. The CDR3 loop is CASSPNRDRYEQYF. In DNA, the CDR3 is TGTGCCAGCAGCCCGAACCGGGACAGATACGAGCAGTACTTC.

Here the CDR3 reads CASSPTGNTGELFF. The CDR3 nucleotides are TGTGCCAGTAGCCCGACAGGAAACACCGGGGAGCTGTTTTTT. The chain is built from TRBV19 and TRBJ2-2, with D possibly matching TRBD1 (6 bases). The V end lost 6 bases, the J end lost 2 bases, and 10 bases lay between the germline ends. The CDR3 has 14 amino acids. Germline V gene data show CDR1 as LNHDA and CDR2 as SQIVND (reference sequence).

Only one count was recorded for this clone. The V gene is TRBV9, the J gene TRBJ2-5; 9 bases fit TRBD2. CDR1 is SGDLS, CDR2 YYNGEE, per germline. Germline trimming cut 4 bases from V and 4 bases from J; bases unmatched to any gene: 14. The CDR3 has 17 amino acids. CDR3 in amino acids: CASSRWDGGRARETQYF. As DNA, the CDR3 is TGTGCCAGCAGCCGTTGGGACGGCGGGAGGGCTCGAGAGACCCAGTACTTC.

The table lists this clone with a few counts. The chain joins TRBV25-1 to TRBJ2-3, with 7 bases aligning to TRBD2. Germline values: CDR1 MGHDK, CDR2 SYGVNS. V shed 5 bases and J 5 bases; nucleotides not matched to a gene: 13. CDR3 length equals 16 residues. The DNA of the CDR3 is TGTGCCAGCAGTCAAGCGGGGAGGCACGATGGAGATACGCAGTATTTT. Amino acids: CASSQAGRHDGDTQYF.

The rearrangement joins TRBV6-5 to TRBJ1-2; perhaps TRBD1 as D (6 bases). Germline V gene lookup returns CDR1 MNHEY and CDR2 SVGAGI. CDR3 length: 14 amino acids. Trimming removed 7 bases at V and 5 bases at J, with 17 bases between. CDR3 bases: TGTGCCAGCACCTCTCCCAGGGGACCATATGGCTACACCTTC. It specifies CASTSPRGPYGYTF.

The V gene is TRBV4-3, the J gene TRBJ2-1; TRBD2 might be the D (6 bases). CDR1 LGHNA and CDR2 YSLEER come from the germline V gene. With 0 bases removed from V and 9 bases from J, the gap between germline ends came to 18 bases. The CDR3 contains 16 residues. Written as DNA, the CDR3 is TGCGCCAGCAGCCAAGATAACGCCTACGGGGGAACTGAGCAGTTCTTC. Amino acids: CASSQDNAYGGTEQFF.